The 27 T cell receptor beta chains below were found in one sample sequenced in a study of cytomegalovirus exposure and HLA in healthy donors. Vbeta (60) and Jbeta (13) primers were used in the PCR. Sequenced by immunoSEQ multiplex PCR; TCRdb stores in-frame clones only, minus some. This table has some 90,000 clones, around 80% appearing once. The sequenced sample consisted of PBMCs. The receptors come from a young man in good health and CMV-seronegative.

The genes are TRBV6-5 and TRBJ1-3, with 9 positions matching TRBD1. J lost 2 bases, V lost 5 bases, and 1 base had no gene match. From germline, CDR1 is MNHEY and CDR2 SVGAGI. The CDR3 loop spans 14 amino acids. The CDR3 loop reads CASSRDRAGNTIYF. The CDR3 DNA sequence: TGTGCCAGCAGTCGGGACAGGGCTGGAAACACCATATATTTT.

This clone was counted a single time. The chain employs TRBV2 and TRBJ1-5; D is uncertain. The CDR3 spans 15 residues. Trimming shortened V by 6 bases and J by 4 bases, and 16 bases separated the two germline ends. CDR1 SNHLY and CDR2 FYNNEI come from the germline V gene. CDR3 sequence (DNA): TGTGCCAGCAGGGGCTGGGCATCGGCGAATCAGCCCCAGCATTTT. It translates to CASRGWASANQPQHF.

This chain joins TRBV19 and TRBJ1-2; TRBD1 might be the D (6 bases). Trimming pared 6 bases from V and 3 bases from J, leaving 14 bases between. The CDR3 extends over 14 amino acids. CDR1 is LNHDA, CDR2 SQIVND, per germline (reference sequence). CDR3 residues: CASRRRGLDYGYTF. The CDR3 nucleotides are TGTGCCAGTAGGCGCAGGGGCCTTGACTATGGCTACACCTTC.

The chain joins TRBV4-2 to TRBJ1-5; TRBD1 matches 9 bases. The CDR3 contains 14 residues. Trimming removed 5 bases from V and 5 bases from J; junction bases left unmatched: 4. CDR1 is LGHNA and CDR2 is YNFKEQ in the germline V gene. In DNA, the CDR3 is TGTGCCAGCAGCAGCGGGACAGGGTATCAGCCCCAGCATTTT. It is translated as CASSSGTGYQPQHF.

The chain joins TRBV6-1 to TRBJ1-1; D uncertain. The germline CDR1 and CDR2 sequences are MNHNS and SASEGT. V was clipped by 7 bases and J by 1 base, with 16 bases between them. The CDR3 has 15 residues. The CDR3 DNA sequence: TGTGCCAGCAACGGAAGAGAGGGTGGGAACACTGAAGCTTTCTTT. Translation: CASNGREGGNTEAFF.

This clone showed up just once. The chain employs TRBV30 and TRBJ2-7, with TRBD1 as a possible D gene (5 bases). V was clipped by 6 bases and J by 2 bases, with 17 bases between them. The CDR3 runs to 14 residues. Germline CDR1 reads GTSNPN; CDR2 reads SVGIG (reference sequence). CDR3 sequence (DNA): TGTGCCTGTGTCGACAGCAATGTGGCCTACGAGCAGTACTTC. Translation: CACVDSNVAYEQYF.

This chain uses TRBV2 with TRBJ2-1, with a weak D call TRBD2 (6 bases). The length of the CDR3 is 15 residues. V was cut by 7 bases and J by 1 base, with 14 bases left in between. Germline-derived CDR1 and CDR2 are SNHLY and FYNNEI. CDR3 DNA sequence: TGTGCCAGCAACGGGGGATACAGGTCCTACAATGAGCAGTTCTTC. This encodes CASNGGYRSYNEQFF.

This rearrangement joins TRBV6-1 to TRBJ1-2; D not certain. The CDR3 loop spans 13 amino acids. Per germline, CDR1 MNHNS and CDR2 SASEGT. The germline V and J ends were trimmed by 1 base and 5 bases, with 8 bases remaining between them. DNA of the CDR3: TGTGCCAGCAGTGAAGTGGGCGAGTATGGCTACACCTTC. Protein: CASSEVGEYGYTF.

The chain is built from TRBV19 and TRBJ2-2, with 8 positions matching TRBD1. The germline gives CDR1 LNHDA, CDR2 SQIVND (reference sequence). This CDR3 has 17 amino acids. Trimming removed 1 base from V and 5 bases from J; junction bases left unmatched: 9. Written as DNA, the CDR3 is TGTGCCAGTAGTATAGCCCCACAGGGGGTTTATACCGGGGAGCTGTTTTTT. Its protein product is CASSIAPQGVYTGELFF.

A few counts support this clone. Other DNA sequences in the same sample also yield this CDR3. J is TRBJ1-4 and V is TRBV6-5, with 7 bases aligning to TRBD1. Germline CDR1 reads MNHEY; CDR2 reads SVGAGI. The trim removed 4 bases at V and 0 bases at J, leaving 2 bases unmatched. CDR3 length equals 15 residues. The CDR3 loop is CASSSTGATNEKLFF. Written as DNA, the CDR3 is TGTGCCAGCAGTTCCACAGGGGCAACTAATGAAAAACTGTTTTTT.

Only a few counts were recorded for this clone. The CDR3 loop is CASSSTPSSGEQFF. Here the CDR3 DNA reads TGCGCCAGCAGCTCCACCCCTAGTTCGGGTGAGCAGTTCTTC. This chain joins TRBV4-3 and TRBJ2-1; D is unresolved. CDR1 and CDR2 (germline): LGHNA, YSLEER. The CDR3 sequence is 14 residues long. Trimming took off 5 bases at V and 9 bases at J, with 17 bases between the two ends.

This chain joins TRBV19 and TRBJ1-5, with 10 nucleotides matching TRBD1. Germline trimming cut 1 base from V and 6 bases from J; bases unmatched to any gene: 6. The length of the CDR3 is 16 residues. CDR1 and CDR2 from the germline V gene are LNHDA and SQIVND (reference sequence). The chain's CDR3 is CASSIGDRGEGQPQHF. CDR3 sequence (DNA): TGTGCCAGTAGTATAGGGGACAGGGGAGAGGGTCAGCCCCAGCATTTT.

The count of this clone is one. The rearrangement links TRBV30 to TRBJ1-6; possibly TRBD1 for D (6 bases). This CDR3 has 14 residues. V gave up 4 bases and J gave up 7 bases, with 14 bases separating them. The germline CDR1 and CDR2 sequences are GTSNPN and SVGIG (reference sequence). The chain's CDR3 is CAWKLRGNNSPLHF. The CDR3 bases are TGTGCCTGGAAGCTTAGGGGGAACAATTCACCCCTCCACTTT.

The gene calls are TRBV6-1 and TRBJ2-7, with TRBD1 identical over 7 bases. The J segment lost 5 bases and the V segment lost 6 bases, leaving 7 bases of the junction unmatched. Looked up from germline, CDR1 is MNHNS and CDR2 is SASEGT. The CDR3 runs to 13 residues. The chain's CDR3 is CASRSTGRHEQYF. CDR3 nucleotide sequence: TGTGCCAGCAGATCGACAGGGCGCCACGAGCAGTACTTC.

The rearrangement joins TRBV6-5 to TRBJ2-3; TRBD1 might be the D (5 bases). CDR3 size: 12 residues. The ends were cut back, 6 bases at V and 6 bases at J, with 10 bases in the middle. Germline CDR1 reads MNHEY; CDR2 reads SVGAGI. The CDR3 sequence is CASRPTADTQYF. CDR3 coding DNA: TGTGCCAGCAGGCCGACAGCGGATACGCAGTATTTT.

The DNA of the CDR3 is TGTGCCAGTAGTATAGAGGGGCTAGCGGGGGGGCATTTCACCGGGGAGCTGTTTTTT. Its protein is CASSIEGLAGGHFTGELFF. This rearrangement joins TRBV19 to TRBJ2-2; TRBD2 agrees at 12 bases. The J segment lost 4 bases and the V segment lost 0 bases, leaving 9 bases of the junction unmatched. The CDR3 loop spans 19 amino acids. CDR1 is LNHDA, CDR2 SQIVND, per germline (reference sequence).

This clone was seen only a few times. CDR3 sequence reads: CASSLAPQSPEAFF. The CDR3 DNA follows: TGTGCCAGCAGCTTAGCGCCGCAAAGCCCTGAAGCTTTCTTT. The chain employs TRBV7-9 and TRBJ1-1; D remains ambiguous. Between the trimmed V and J ends, which lost 0 bases and 6 bases, there was a span of 11 bases. This CDR3 has 14 residues. Germline V gene lookup returns CDR1 SEHNR and CDR2 FQNEAQ (reference sequence). Looking up the rest from reference TRBV7-9 and TRBJ1-1 gives the full variable domain: DTGVSQNPRHKITKRGQNVTFRCDPISEHNRLYWYRQTLGQGPEFLTYFQNEAQLEKSRLLSDRFSAERPKGSFSTLEIQRTEQGDSAMYLCASSLAPQSPEAFFGQGTRLTVV.

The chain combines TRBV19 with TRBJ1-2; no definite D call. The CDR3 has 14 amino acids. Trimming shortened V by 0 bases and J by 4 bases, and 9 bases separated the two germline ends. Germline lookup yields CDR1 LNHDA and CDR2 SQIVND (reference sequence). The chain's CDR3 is CASSIDTRVYGYTF. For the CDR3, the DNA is TGTGCCAGTAGTATAGATACGCGTGTCTATGGCTACACCTTC.

CDR3 in amino acids: CASSKGGGRVNTEAFF. The CDR3 DNA sequence: TGTGCCAGCAGCAAAGGCGGGGGCAGAGTGAACACTGAAGCTTTCTTT. The chain uses TRBV21-1 and TRBJ1-1. TRBV21-1 is described as a pseudogene. This CDR3 region has 16 residues.

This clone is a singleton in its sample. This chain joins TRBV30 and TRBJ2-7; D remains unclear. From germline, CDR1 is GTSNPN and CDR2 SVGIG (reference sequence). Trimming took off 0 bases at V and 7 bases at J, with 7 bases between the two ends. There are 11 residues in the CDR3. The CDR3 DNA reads TGTGCCTGGAGTGTAACGGTTGAGCAGTACTTC. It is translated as CAWSVTVEQYF.

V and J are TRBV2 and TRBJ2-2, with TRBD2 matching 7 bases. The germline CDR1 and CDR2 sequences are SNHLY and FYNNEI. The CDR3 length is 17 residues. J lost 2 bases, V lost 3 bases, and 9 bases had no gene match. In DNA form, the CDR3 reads TGTGCCAGCAGTGACATAGCGGGCGGAATCAACACCGGGGAGCTGTTTTTT. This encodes CASSDIAGGINTGELFF. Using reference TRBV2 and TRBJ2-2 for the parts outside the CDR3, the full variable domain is EPEVTQTPSHQVTQMGQEVILRCVPISNHLYFYWYRQILGQKVEFLVSFYNNEISEKSEIFDDQFSVERPDGSNFTLKIRSTKLEDSAMYFCASSDIAGGINTGELFFGEGSRLTVL.

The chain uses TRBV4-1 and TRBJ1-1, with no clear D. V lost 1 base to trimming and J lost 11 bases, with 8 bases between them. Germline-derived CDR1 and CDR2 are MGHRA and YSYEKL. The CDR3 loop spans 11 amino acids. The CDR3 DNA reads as TGCGCCAGCAGCCAAGCGAACCGGGCTTTCTTT. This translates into CASSQANRAFF.

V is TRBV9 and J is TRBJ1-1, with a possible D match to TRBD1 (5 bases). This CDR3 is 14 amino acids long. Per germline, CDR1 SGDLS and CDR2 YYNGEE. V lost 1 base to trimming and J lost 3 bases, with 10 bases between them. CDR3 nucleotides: TGTGCCAGCAGCGTAACAGGAGGGGACACTGAAGCTTTCTTT. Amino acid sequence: CASSVTGGDTEAFF.

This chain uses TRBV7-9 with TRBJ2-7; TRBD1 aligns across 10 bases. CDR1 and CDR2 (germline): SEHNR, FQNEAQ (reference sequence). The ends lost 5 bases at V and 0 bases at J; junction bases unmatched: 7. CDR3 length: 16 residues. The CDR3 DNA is TGTGCCAGCAGCCCAAGGGACAGGGGAAGCTCCTACGAGCAGTACTTC. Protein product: CASSPRDRGSSYEQYF.

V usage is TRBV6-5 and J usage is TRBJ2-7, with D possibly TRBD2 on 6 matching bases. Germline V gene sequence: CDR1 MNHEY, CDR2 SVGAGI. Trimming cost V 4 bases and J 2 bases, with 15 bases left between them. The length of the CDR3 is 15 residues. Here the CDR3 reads CASSFTGGKAYEQYF. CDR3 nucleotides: TGTGCCAGCAGTTTTACCGGAGGGAAGGCCTACGAGCAGTACTTC.

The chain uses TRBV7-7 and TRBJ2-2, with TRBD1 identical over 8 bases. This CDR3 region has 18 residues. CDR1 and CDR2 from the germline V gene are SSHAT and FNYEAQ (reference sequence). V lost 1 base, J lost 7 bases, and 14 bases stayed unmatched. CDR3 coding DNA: TGTGCCAGCAGCTTAGTCCCCCTCGGACAGGGTCTGAACGGGGAGCTGTTTTTT. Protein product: CASSLVPLGQGLNGELFF.

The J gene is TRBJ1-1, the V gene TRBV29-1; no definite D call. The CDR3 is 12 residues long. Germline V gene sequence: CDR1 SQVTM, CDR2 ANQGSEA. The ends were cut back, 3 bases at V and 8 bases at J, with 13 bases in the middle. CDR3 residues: CSVDHARGEAFF. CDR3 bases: TGCAGCGTTGACCACGCCCGAGGGGAAGCTTTCTTT. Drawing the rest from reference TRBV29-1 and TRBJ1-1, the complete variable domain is SAVISQKPSRDICQRGTSLTIQCQVDSQVTMMFWYRQQPGQSLTLIATANQGSEATYESGFVIDKFPISRPNLTFSTLTVSNMSPEDSSIYLCSVDHARGEAFFGQGTRLTVV.